What follows are 10 T cell receptor beta chains derived from one specimen sequenced in a study of vaccination and CD4 T cells after COVID-19. Stated treatment: approximately nine-day PBMC culture with coronavirus spike peptide pools or control peptides (ViraFEST assay). These receptors have no known antigen. Sequencing of the DNA from cultured CD4+ T cells was carried out with the Oncomine TCR Beta short-read assay. TCRdb used MiXCR to reprocess the PCR reads, holding one entry per CDR3 protein. Of 9,000 to 10,000 distinct CDR3 sequences listed, 68% are singletons. Sequencing was performed on CD4+ T cells from blood, cultured in vitro, taken before SARS-CoV-2 vaccination. These receptor sequences come from a human donor who had recovered from COVID-19.

Only a few counts were recorded for this clonotype. The chain uses TRBV4-1 and TRBJ1-5; D is unclear. The V gene's germline CDR1 is MGHRA and CDR2 YSYEKL. CDR3 length equals 15 residues. Trimming removed 3 bases from V and 4 bases from J, with 13 bases in between. The CDR3 DNA reads TGCGCCAGCAGCCACGGGCCCCTGGGTAATCAGCCCCAGCATTTT. Translated, it gives CASSHGPLGNQPQHF.

The chain links TRBV2 to TRBJ2-7, with no clear D. The CDR3 totals 16 residues. V dropped 4 bases and J dropped 0 bases, with 16 bases sitting between them. Germline CDR1 reads SNHLY; CDR2 reads FYNNEI. CDR3 sequence: CASSGGVKVLSYEQYF. CDR3 DNA: TGTGCCAGCAGTGGTGGGGTAAAGGTACTCTCCTACGAGCAGTACTTC.

The genes are TRBV7-9 and TRBJ2-3, with D hard to call. Trimming removed 5 bases from V and 4 bases from J, with 7 bases in between. Per the germline V gene, CDR1 is SEHNR and CDR2 is FQNEAQ (reference sequence). This CDR3 has 12 amino acids. The CDR3 spells CASSRDADTQYF. Here the CDR3 DNA reads TGTGCCAGCAGCAGAGATGCAGATACGCAGTATTTT.

As concerns this clonotype: Compared with germline, one end of the junction differs, possibly owing to a read error. The chain carries TRBV30 and TRBJ2-5; possible D gene TRBD1, 6 bases. This CDR3 is 15 amino acids long. The germline V gene encodes CDR1 GTSNPN and CDR2 SVGIG (reference sequence). The CDR3 protein is CAWTSGIGGRETQYF. The DNA for the CDR3 is TGTGCCTGGACTTCCGGAATTGGGGGCAGGGAGACCCAATACTTC.

This clonotype has a handful of counts. CDR3 in DNA: TGTGCCAGCAGGAGGGGACTAGCGGGAGCCACAGATACGCAGTATTTT. It encodes CASRRGLAGATDTQYF. The rearrangement uses TRBV2 and TRBJ2-3; 14 bases map to TRBD2. This CDR3 contains 16 residues. Per germline, CDR1 SNHLY and CDR2 FYNNEI. The ends lost 6 bases at V and 2 bases at J; junction bases unmatched: 4.

The chain couples TRBV7-6 to TRBJ2-1; 9 nucleotides align to TRBD2. CDR1 SGHVS and CDR2 FNYEAQ come from the germline V gene. J gave up 3 bases and V 5 bases, and 17 bases lay outside the gene matches. This CDR3 spans 19 amino acids. The CDR3 here is CASSPRVRSSGRYYNEQFF. Here the CDR3 DNA reads TGTGCCAGCAGCCCCAGGGTCAGGAGTAGCGGGAGATACTACAATGAGCAGTTCTTC.

The chain uses TRBV7-3 and TRBJ2-2; possibly TRBD1 for D (5 bases). CDR1 and CDR2 (germline): SGHTA, FQGTGA. The germline V and J ends were trimmed by 3 bases and 2 bases, with 13 bases remaining between them. The CDR3 covers 16 residues. The CDR3 here is CASSFWPGKNTGELFF. CDR3 coding DNA: TGTGCCAGCAGCTTCTGGCCAGGGAAAAACACCGGGGAGCTGTTTTTT.

V gene TRBV12-3 or TRBV12-4 combines with J gene TRBJ2-3; D not certain. Trimming removed 1 base at V and 3 bases at J, with 8 bases between. The CDR3 is made up of 14 amino acids. Here the CDR3 reads CASSLVGMTDTQYF. CDR3 DNA: TGTGCCAGCAGTTTAGTGGGGATGACAGATACGCAGTATTTT.

This chain links TRBV20-1 with TRBJ2-2; the D is unclear. CDR3 length equals 13 residues. CDR1 and CDR2 (germline): DFQATT, SNEGSKA (reference sequence). Trimming pared 0 bases from V and 6 bases from J, leaving 8 bases between. The CDR3 region has the DNA TGCAGTGCTAGAGACCATGGATCCGGGGAGCTGTTTTTT. This codes for CSARDHGSGELFF.

This clonotype was recorded a few times. The rearrangement uses TRBV7-3 and TRBJ2-5; TRBD2 aligns across 12 bases. Germline loops: CDR1 SGHTA, CDR2 FQGTGA. V dropped 5 bases and J dropped 3; count of bases not matched to a gene: 7. The CDR3 has 16 amino acids. CDR3 DNA: TGTGCCAGCAGCAAAGGACTAGCGGGAAGGGAAGAGACCCAGTACTTC. Encoded protein: CASSKGLAGREETQYF.